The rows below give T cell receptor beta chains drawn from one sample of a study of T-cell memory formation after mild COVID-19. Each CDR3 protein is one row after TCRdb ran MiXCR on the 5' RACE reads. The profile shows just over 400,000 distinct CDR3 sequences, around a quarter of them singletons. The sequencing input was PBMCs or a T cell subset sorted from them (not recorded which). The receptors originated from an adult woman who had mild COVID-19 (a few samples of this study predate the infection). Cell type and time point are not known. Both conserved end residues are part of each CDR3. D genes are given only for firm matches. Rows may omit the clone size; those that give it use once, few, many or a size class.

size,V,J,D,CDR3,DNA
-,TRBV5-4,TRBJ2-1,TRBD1,CASSSRGQGAYNEQFF,TGTGCCAGCAGCTCGCGAGGACAGGGGGCCTACAATGAGCAGTTCTTC
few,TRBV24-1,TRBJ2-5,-,CATSSGRTQETQYF,TGTGCCACCAGCTCAGGACGGACCCAAGAGACCCAGTACTTC
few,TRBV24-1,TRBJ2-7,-,CATSDPREATYEQYF,TGTGCCACCAGTGACCCTAGGGAGGCAACCTACGAGCAGTACTTC
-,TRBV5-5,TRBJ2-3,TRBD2,CASSLVRFGGASTDTQYF,TGTGCCAGCAGCTTGGTACGCTTCGGGGGGGCGAGCACAGATACGCAGTATTTT
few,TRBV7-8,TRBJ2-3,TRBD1,CASSFYSPRGGGTDTQYF,TGTGCCAGCAGCTTCTACTCCCCCCGAGGGGGCGGCACAGATACGCAGTATTTT
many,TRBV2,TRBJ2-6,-,CASSEGGLTGANVLTF,TGTGCCAGCAGTGAGGGGGGGCTTACTGGGGCCAACGTCCTGACTTTC
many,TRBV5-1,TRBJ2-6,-,CASSLVGSGANVLTF,TGCGCCAGCAGCTTGGTAGGGTCTGGGGCCAACGTCCTGACTTTC
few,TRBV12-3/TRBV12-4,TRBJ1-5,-,CASNGQYSNQPQHF,TGTGCCAGCAATGGACAGTATAGCAATCAGCCCCAGCATTTT
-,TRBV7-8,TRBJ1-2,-,CASSVRDRSNYGYTF,TGTGCCAGCAGCGTTAGGGACCGCTCTAACTATGGCTACACCTTC
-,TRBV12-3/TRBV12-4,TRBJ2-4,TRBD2,CASSFIAGAKNIQYF,TGTGCCAGCAGTTTTATAGCGGGGGCTAAAAACATTCAGTACTTC
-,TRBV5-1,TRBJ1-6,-,CASSFEGIISPLHF,TGCGCCAGCAGCTTCGAGGGGATTATTTCACCCCTCCACTTT
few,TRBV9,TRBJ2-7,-,CASSIRTGYEQYF,TGTGCCAGCAGCATAAGGACGGGGTACGAGCAGTACTTC
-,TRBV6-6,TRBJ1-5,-,CASSYAESYQPQHF,TGTGCCAGCAGTTATGCGGAGAGTTATCAGCCCCAGCATTTT
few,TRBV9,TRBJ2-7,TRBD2,CASSVGPSGSSYEQYF,TGTGCCAGCAGCGTAGGGCCCAGCGGGAGCTCCTACGAGCAGTACTTC
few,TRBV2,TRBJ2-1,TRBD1,CASLGTGAYNEQFF,TGTGCCAGCCTGGGGACAGGGGCCTACAATGAGCAGTTCTTC
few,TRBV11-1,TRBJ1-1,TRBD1,CASSRLDRGPPGTEAFF,TGTGCCAGCAGCCGACTCGACAGGGGGCCCCCGGGCACTGAAGCTTTCTTT
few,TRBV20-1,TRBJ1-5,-,CSASGGGFQPQHF,TGCAGTGCTAGCGGGGGGGGCTTTCAGCCCCAGCATTTT
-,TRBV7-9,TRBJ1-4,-,CASSLQEGVNEKLFF,TGTGCCAGCAGCTTACAAGAGGGTGTTAATGAAAAACTGTTTTTT